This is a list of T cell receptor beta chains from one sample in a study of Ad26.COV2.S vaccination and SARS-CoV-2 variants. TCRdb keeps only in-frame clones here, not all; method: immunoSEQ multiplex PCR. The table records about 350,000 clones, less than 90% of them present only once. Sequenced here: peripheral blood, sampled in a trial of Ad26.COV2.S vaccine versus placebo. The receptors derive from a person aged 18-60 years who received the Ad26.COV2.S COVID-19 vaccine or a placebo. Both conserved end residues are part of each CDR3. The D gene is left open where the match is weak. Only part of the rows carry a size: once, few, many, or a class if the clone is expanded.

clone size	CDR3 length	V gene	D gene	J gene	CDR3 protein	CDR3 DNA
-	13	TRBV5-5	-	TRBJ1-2	CASSLDRDYGYTF	TGTGCCAGCAGCTTGGACAGGGACTATGGCTACACCTTC
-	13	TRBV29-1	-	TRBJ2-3	CSVAPLVGDTQYF	TGCAGCGTAGCCCCTTTAGTGGGCGATACGCAGTATTTT
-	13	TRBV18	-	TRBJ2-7	CASSPPGNYEQYF	TGTGCCAGCTCACCACCGGGGAACTACGAGCAGTACTTC
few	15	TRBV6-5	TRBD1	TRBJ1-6	CASRSGTGVYSPLHF	TGTGCCAGCAGGTCTGGGACAGGGGTTTATTCACCCCTCCACTTT
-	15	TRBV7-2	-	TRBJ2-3	CASSLMGQRTDTQYF	TGTGCCAGCAGCTTAATGGGGCAGCGCACAGATACGCAGTATTTT
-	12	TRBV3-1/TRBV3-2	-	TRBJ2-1	CASSQVSSEQFF	TGTGCCAGCAGCCAAGTCTCCTCTGAGCAGTTCTTC
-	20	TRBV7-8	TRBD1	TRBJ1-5	CASSLAGLARDRDSNQPQHF	TGTGCCAGCAGCTTAGCTGGTCTTGCCCGGGACAGGGATAGCAATCAGCCCCAGCATTTT
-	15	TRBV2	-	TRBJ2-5	CASKEQPGSQETQYF	TGTGCCAGCAAGGAACAGCCGGGCTCCCAAGAGACCCAGTACTTC
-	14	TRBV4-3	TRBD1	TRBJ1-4	CASSQGQGGEKLFF	TGCGCCAGCAGCCAGGGGCAGGGGGGGGAAAAACTGTTTTTT
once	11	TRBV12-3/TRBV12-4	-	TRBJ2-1	CASSSSERPFF	TGTGCCAGCAGTTCTAGCGAACGGCCGTTCTTC
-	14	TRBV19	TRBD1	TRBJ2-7	CASRAGQGSYEQYF	TGTGCCAGTAGGGCGGGACAGGGTTCGTACGAGCAGTACTTC
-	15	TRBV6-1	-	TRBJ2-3	CASSEVGNRGDTQYF	TGTGCCAGCAGTGAAGTGGGCAATCGGGGAGATACGCAGTATTTT
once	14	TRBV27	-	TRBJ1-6	CASTITGLDSPLHF	TGTGCCAGCACCATAACAGGGTTAGATTCACCCCTCCACTTT
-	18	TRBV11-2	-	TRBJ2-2	CASSFLKGGATNTGELFF	TGTGCCAGCAGCTTCCTTAAGGGGGGGGCGACCAACACCGGGGAGCTGTTTTTT
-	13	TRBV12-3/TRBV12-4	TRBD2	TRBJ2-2	CASSLREIGELFF	TGTGCCAGCAGTTTGCGGGAGATCGGGGAGCTGTTTTTT
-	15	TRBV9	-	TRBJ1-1	CASSVTTARNTEAFF	TGTGCCAGCAGCGTTACGACAGCAAGGAACACTGAAGCTTTCTTT
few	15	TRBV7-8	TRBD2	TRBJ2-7	CASSLGGLAGGEQYF	TGTGCCAGCAGTCTAGGGGGTCTAGCGGGAGGCGAGCAGTACTTC
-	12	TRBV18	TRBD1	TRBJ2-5	CASSPSDRNANF	TGTGCCAGCTCACCATCGGACAGGAACGCCAACTTC
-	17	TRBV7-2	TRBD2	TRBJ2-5	CASSPLTSGGRGETQYF	TGTGCCAGCAGCCCTCTGACTAGCGGGGGGAGAGGAGAGACCCAGTACTTC
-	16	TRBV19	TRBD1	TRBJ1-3	CASSIGQGASGNTIYF	TGTGCCAGTAGTATAGGCCAGGGGGCTTCTGGAAACACCATATATTTT
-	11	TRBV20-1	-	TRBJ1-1	CSAPRYTEAFF	TGCAGTGCTCCTAGATACACTGAAGCTTTCTTT
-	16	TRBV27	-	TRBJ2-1	CASSSILGRTYNEQFF	TGTGCCAGCAGTTCCATTCTAGGAAGGACCTACAATGAGCAGTTCTTC
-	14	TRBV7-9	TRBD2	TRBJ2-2	CASSAGVGSGELFF	TGTGCCAGCAGCGCGGGGGTAGGGTCCGGGGAGCTGTTTTTT
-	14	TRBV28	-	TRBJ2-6	CASSLPGGANVLTF	TGTGCCAGCAGTCTCCCCGGGGGGGCCAACGTCCTGACTTTC
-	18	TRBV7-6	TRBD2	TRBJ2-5	CASSLATSGGALEETQYF	TGTGCCAGCAGCTTAGCGACTAGCGGGGGGGCGTTGGAAGAGACCCAGTACTTC
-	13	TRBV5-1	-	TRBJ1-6	CASSPTYNSPLHF	TGCGCCAGCAGCCCAACTTATAATTCACCCCTCCACTTT
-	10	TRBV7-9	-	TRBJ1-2	CASSLNGYTF	TGTGCCAGCAGCTTAAATGGCTACACCTTC
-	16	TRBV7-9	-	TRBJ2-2	CASRRPPIGDTGELFF	TGTGCCAGCAGGAGGCCCCCGATCGGGGACACCGGGGAGCTGTTTTTT
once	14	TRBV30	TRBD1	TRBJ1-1	CAWSSRGRGTEAFF	TGTGCCTGGAGCTCCAGGGGGCGGGGTACTGAAGCTTTCTTT
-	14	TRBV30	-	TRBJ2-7	CAWSVGYVPYEQYF	TGTGCCTGGAGTGTTGGGTATGTTCCCTACGAGCAGTACTTC
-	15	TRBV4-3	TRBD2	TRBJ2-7	CASSPGVAGVYEQYF	TGCGCCAGCAGCCCGGGGGTAGCGGGAGTATATGAGCAGTACTTC
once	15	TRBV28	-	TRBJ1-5	CASSLFTHSNQPQHF	TGTGCCAGCAGTTTATTTACACATAGCAATCAGCCCCAGCATTTT
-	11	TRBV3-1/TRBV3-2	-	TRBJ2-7	CASSQTHEQYF	TGTGCCAGCAGCCAGACCCACGAGCAGTACTTC
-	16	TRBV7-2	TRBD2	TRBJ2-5	CASSLDMLAGAQTQYF	TGTGCCAGCAGCTTAGATATGCTAGCGGGGGCACAGACCCAGTACTTC
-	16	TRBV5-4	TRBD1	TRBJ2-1	CASSLGDRGQYNEQFF	TGTGCCAGCAGCTTGGGGGACAGGGGACAGTACAATGAGCAGTTCTTC
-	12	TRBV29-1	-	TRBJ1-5	CSVEDPNQPQHF	TGCAGCGTTGAGGACCCAAATCAGCCCCAGCATTTT
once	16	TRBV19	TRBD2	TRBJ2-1	CASSSLLATSYNEQFF	TGTGCCAGTAGTAGCCTACTAGCGACCTCCTACAATGAGCAGTTCTTC
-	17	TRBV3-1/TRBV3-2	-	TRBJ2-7	CASSQEGAGHSVYEQYF	TGTGCCAGCAGCCAAGAGGGGGCGGGACATTCTGTTTACGAGCAGTACTTC
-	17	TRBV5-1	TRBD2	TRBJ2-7	CASSLGQGGTSGSVQYF	TGCGCCAGCAGCTTGGGACAGGGTGGGACTAGCGGGAGCGTGCAGTACTTC
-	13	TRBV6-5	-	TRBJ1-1	CASMTGWNTEAFF	TGTGCCAGCATGACAGGCTGGAACACTGAAGCTTTCTTT
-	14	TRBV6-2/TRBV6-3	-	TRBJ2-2	CASSYRSPAGELFF	TGTGCCAGCAGTTACAGAAGCCCGGCCGGGGAGCTGTTTTTT
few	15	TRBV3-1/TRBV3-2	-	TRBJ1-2	CASSHRGGGPRGYTF	TGTGCCAGCAGCCATCGAGGGGGTGGGCCGCGGGGCTACACCTTC
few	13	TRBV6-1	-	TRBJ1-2	CASSEGAGNGYTF	TGTGCCAGCAGTGAAGGGGCGGGGAATGGCTACACCTTC
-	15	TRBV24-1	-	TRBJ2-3	CATSDFNRGRDTQYF	TGTGCCACCAGTGATTTTAACCGGGGAAGGGATACGCAGTATTTT
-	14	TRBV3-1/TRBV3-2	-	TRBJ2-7	CASSQEMRGWAQYF	TGTGCCAGCAGCCAAGAAATGAGGGGGTGGGCGCAGTACTTC
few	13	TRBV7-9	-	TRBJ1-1	CASSLAGFTEAFF	TGTGCCAGCAGCTTAGCTGGGTTCACTGAAGCTTTCTTT
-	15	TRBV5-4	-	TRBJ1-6	CASSPGFSYNSPLHF	TGTGCCAGCAGTCCAGGCTTCTCCTATAATTCACCCCTCCACTTT
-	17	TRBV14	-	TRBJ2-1	CASSPERFFTSYNEQFF	TGTGCCAGCAGCCCCGAACGGTTCTTCACCAGCTACAATGAGCAGTTCTTC
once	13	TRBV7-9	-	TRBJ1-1	CASTQPPNTEAFF	TGTGCCAGCACCCAGCCCCCGAACACTGAAGCTTTCTTT
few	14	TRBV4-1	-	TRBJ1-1	CASSQETENTEAFF	TGCGCCAGCAGCCAAGAAACGGAGAACACTGAAGCTTTCTTT
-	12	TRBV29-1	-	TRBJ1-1	CSVLTTGTEAFF	TGCAGCGTTCTCACTACAGGCACTGAAGCTTTCTTT
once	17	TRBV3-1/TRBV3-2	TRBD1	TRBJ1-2	CASSFVLTGQGGGGYTF	TGTGCCAGCAGCTTCGTTCTCACGGGACAGGGAGGCGGTGGCTACACCTTC